This T cell receptor (beta chain) derives from a study of cytomegalovirus exposure and HLA in healthy donors. Study results and limitations: Versus the approximately 700-donor mean, an Asian-associated ancestry cluster reportedly showed fewer N-insertions in a later analysis. Reports showed the classifier diagnosing cytomegalovirus status with high specificity and sensitivity. Productive status was seen about 90% or about 30% of the time for most TCR beta V segments in an earlier analysis. Investigators reported about 160 TCR beta chains as tied to cytomegalovirus.

The study ran its PCR with 60 Vbeta and 13 Jbeta primers. Using immunoSEQ multiplex PCR, the repertoire was profiled, and TCRdb retains in-frame clones only, with some absent. The table lists over 120,000 clones, roughly four fifths of them singletons. The length of the CDR3 is 19 residues. CDR1 GTSNPN and CDR2 SVGIG come from the germline V gene (reference sequence). Note on this clone: Its antigen is currently unknown.

The chain uses TRBV30 and TRBJ2-5, with 12 nucleotides matching TRBD2. The DNA end favors TRBJ2-7, so the J call may be wrong. The origin of this receptor is a man younger than 40 in good health and CMV-seronegative. Input material: PBMCs. CDR3 sequence reads: CAWSPRKGGGLAGPYEQYF. The CDR3 DNA is TGTGCCTGGAGTCCCCGGAAGGGCGGCGGACTAGCGGGACCTTACGAGCAGTACTTC.